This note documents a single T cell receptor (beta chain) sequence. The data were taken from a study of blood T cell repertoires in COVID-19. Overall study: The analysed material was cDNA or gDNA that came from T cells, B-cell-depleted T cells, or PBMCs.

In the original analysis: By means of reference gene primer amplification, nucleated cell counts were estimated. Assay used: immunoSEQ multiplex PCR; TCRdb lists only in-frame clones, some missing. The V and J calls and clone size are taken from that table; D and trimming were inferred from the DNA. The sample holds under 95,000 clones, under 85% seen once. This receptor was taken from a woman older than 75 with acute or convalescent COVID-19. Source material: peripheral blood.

The CDR3: CASSLAGGLNYNEQFF. CDR3 nucleotide sequence: TGTGCCAGCAGCTTAGCGGGCGGGTTGAATTACAATGAGCAGTTCTTC. The genes are TRBV7-9 and TRBJ2-1, with D maybe TRBD2 (5 bases). This CDR3 has 16 residues. Germline CDR1 SEHNR, CDR2 FQNEAQ (reference sequence). V was shortened by 0 bases and J by 4 bases, with 13 bases between the two germline ends.